Below are 28 T cell receptor beta chains sequenced from a single sample in a study of shared clonotypes between healthy human individuals. Assay used: immunoSEQ multiplex PCR; TCRdb lists only in-frame clones, some missing. Of around 120,000 clones listed, less than 80% are singletons. The sample consisted of memory CD8+ T cells sorted from blood. Documented subset: CD45RO+ cells pooled with CCR7-negative TemRA cells. The receptor source for this set is a woman aged 30 to 39 in good health.

The chain recombines TRBV5-4 with TRBJ2-2, with a possible D match to TRBD2 (5 bases). Between the trimmed V and J ends, which lost 1 base and 10 bases, there was a span of 14 bases. There are 14 residues in the CDR3. Germline V gene data show CDR1 as SGHNT and CDR2 as YYREEE (reference sequence). The CDR3 sequence is CASSLWRVAKELFF. The CDR3 DNA is TGTGCCAGCAGCTTGTGGCGGGTAGCGAAGGAGCTGTTTTTT.

This clone was found a few times. The chain joins TRBV16 to TRBJ2-7, with D possibly being TRBD2 (5 bases). The germline CDR1 and CDR2 sequences are KGHSY and FQNENV. The CDR3 totals 13 residues. The V gene lost 0 bases and the J gene lost 6 bases, with 9 bases spanning the gap. CDR3 in DNA: TGTGCCAGCAGCCAATCAGGAGGCGGCGAGCAGTACTTC. This sequence encodes CASSQSGGGEQYF.

This chain joins TRBV7-9 and TRBJ1-1; TRBD1 aligns across 9 bases. The germline gives CDR1 SEHNR, CDR2 FQNEAQ (reference sequence). This CDR3 is built from 16 residues. V shed 2 bases, J shed 1 base, and the junction held 5 bases outside the gene matches. CDR3: CASSLPRTGANTEAFF. The CDR3 nucleotides are TGTGCCAGCAGCTTACCCCGGACAGGGGCGAACACTGAAGCTTTCTTT.

The chain is built from TRBV5-4 and TRBJ2-2; 7 bases line up with TRBD1. The ends lost 6 bases at V and 0 bases at J; junction bases unmatched: 5. Germline V gene lookup returns CDR1 SGHNT and CDR2 YYREEE (reference sequence). The length of the CDR3 is 15 residues. The DNA for the CDR3 is TGTGCCAGCACCAAGACAGGGACGAACACCGGGGAGCTGTTTTTT. It codes for CASTKTGTNTGELFF.

This clone came up once. The rearrangement joins TRBV7-6 to TRBJ1-5, with no clear D. The CDR3 contains 15 residues. Germline V lookup: CDR1 SGHVS, CDR2 FNYEAQ. Between the trimmed V and J ends, which lost 2 bases and 1 base, there was a span of 9 bases. This CDR3 reads CASSLSPRSNQPQHF. CDR3 in DNA: TGTGCCAGCAGCTTATCCCCCCGAAGCAATCAGCCCCAGCATTTT.

This clone turned up a few times. The chain is built from TRBV4-2 and TRBJ1-4; 8 bases align to TRBD1. V shed 0 bases and J 8 bases; nucleotides not matched to a gene: 8. There are 16 residues in the CDR3. Germline CDR1 LGHNA, CDR2 YNFKEQ. The CDR3 loop is CASSQDKAGGVEKLFF. Written as DNA, the CDR3 is TGTGCCAGCAGCCAAGACAAGGCAGGGGGCGTCGAAAAACTGTTTTTT.

V gene TRBV5-1 combines with J gene TRBJ2-1, with D hard to call. Deletions cut 4 bases from V and 3 bases from J, with 14 bases between. The CDR3 runs to 15 residues. Germline lookup yields CDR1 SGHRS and CDR2 YFSETQ. The CDR3 is CASSPQSLNYNEQFF. CDR3 sequence (DNA): TGCGCCAGCAGCCCACAATCGCTAAACTACAATGAGCAGTTCTTC. Drawing the rest from reference TRBV5-1 and TRBJ2-1, the complete variable domain is KAGVTQTPRYLIKTRGQQVTLSCSPISGHRSVSWYQQTPGQGLQFLFEYFSETQRNKGNFPGRFSGRQFSNSRSEMNVSTLELGDSALYLCASSPQSLNYNEQFFGPGTRLTVL.

CDR3 region: CASSLPGKWAEAFF. The CDR3 DNA is TGTGCCAGCAGCTTACCGGGCAAGTGGGCTGAAGCTTTCTTT. V is TRBV7-9 and J is TRBJ1-1; D call uncertain. The CDR3 is made up of 14 amino acids. Per the germline V gene, CDR1 is SEHNR and CDR2 is FQNEAQ (reference sequence). Trimming took off 2 bases at V and 6 bases at J, with 13 bases between the two ends.

As regards this clone: A much larger clone differs by one base, so this may be a read error. The chain is built from TRBV7-8 and TRBJ2-7; D not resolved. Germline V gene data show CDR1 as SGHVS and CDR2 as FQNEAQ. V lost 2 bases, J lost 3 bases, and 5 bases lay in between. There are 12 residues in the CDR3. The CDR3 coding sequence is TGTGCCAGCAGCTTATGGGGCTACGAGCAGTACTTC. Translating gives CASSLWGYEQYF.

The J gene is TRBJ2-3, the V gene TRBV7-9, with 11 positions matching TRBD2. Germline trimming cut 5 bases from V and 6 bases from J; bases unmatched to any gene: 10. Germline V lookup: CDR1 SEHNR, CDR2 FQNEAQ (reference sequence). There are 16 residues in the CDR3. This chain's CDR3 is CASSPISGRGGDTQYF. As DNA, the CDR3 is TGTGCCAGCAGCCCAATTAGCGGGAGGGGAGGCGATACGCAGTATTTT.

The chain recombines TRBV5-6 with TRBJ2-7; no firm D call. The CDR3 runs 13 residues. CDR1 is SGHDT, CDR2 YYEEEE, per germline. V was cut by 1 base and J by 3 bases, with 8 bases left in between. DNA for the CDR3: TGTGCCAGCAGCTTGCGCGGCTACTACGAGCAGTACTTC. Amino acids: CASSLRGYYEQYF.

The J gene is TRBJ2-7, the V gene TRBV28, with D tentatively TRBD1 (5 bases). Per germline, CDR1 MDHEN and CDR2 SYDVKM. The CDR3 is made up of 15 amino acids. V was shortened by 5 bases and J by 0 bases, with 14 bases between the two germline ends. The CDR3 spells CASSRRTSSSYEQYF. The CDR3 nucleotides read TGTGCCAGCAGTCGAAGGACATCTAGCTCCTACGAGCAGTACTTC.

V usage is TRBV19 and J usage is TRBJ2-1, with 11 bases that match TRBD2. CDR3 length: 15 residues. The germline CDR1 and CDR2 sequences are LNHDA and SQIVND (reference sequence). J was trimmed by 9 bases and V by 3 bases; bases with no gene match: 7. The chain's CDR3 is CASSIGLAGVTEQFF. The CDR3 DNA sequence: TGTGCCAGTAGTATCGGACTAGCGGGTGTTACTGAGCAGTTCTTC.

The V and J genes are TRBV27 and TRBJ2-1; the D gene is possibly TRBD1 (6 bases). Germline values: CDR1 MNHEY, CDR2 SMNVEV (reference sequence). This CDR3 comprises 12 residues. The V end was cut by 11 bases, the J end by 3 bases, with 11 bases between. The CDR3 sequence: CAVQGLYNEQFF. The CDR3 coding sequence is TGTGCCGTACAGGGTCTCTACAATGAGCAGTTCTTC.

The rearrangement joins TRBV15 to TRBJ2-7; D is ambiguous. This CDR3 comprises 14 residues. Deletions cut 0 bases from V and 0 bases from J, with 6 bases between. Germline V gene sequence: CDR1 LNHNV, CDR2 YYDKDF (reference sequence). This CDR3 reads CATSRETGSYEQYF. Written as DNA, the CDR3 is TGTGCCACCAGCAGAGAGACTGGCTCCTACGAGCAGTACTTC.

This clone was counted a few times. The chain combines TRBV30 with TRBJ1-2, with D perhaps matching TRBD1 (5 bases). The CDR3 has 12 residues. Per germline, CDR1 GTSNPN and CDR2 SVGIG (reference sequence). The V end was cut by 3 bases, the J end by 5 bases, with 10 bases between. CDR3 amino acids: CAWRTTEYGYTF. The CDR3 nucleotides read TGTGCCTGGAGGACGACAGAATATGGCTACACCTTC.

The V call is TRBV27, the J call TRBJ2-2; TRBD1 matches at 10 bases. Germline lookup yields CDR1 MNHEY and CDR2 SMNVEV (reference sequence). The CDR3 has 15 residues. With V trimmed by 5 bases and J by 7 bases, 7 bases remained unmatched. The CDR3 DNA is TGTGCCAGCAGTCAAGGGACAGGGGATGTCGGGGAGCTGTTTTTT. Translated, it gives CASSQGTGDVGELFF.

V usage is TRBV5-1 and J usage is TRBJ2-3, with D tentatively TRBD1 (6 bases). CDR1 is SGHRS, CDR2 YFSETQ, per germline. V lost 3 bases and J 8 bases, leaving 19 bases between the germline ends. The CDR3 runs to 15 residues. The CDR3 region is CASSWRLDRRVTQYF. The CDR3, as DNA: TGCGCCAGCAGCTGGCGACTCGACAGGCGCGTTACGCAGTATTTT.

J is TRBJ1-2 and V is TRBV28; D may be TRBD1 (6 bases). CDR1 and CDR2 (germline): MDHEN, SYDVKM. The CDR3 sequence is 15 residues long. V shed 3 bases and J shed 4 bases, with 15 bases lying between them. CDR3: CASSFVRQAIYGYTF. In DNA form, the CDR3 reads TGTGCCAGCAGTTTCGTCAGACAGGCAATCTATGGCTACACCTTC.

This clone came up many times. This chain uses TRBV19 with TRBJ1-1; a possible D gene is TRBD1 (6 bases). The CDR3 extends over 14 amino acids. Trimming removed 5 bases at V and 3 bases at J, with 13 bases between. Per germline, CDR1 LNHDA and CDR2 SQIVND (reference sequence). The CDR3 sequence is CASSRGAGYTEAFF. In DNA form, the CDR3 reads TGTGCCAGTAGTCGGGGGGCGGGGTACACTGAAGCTTTCTTT.

The chain couples TRBV29-1 to TRBJ1-1; D might be TRBD1 (6 bases). The CDR3 spans 14 residues. V was cut by 3 bases and J by 7 bases, with 18 bases left in between. Germline loops: CDR1 SQVTM, CDR2 ANQGSEA. The CDR3 region is CSVDRGEDSGEAFF. DNA for the CDR3: TGCAGCGTTGACAGGGGTGAAGATAGTGGTGAAGCTTTCTTT.

V is TRBV25-1 and J is TRBJ1-4; a weak D match, TRBD1 (6 bases). Per germline, CDR1 MGHDK and CDR2 SYGVNS. The ends were cut back, 2 bases at V and 7 bases at J, with 17 bases in the middle. CDR3 size: 16 residues. The CDR3 loop is CASSEKTGHSGEKLFF. As DNA, the CDR3 is TGTGCCAGCAGTGAAAAAACAGGGCACAGCGGTGAAAAACTGTTTTTT.

This clone was detected ten times or more. The V gene is TRBV6-1, the J gene TRBJ2-1; 12 bases align to TRBD2. The J segment lost 8 bases and the V segment lost 5 bases, leaving 7 bases of the junction unmatched. Germline loops: CDR1 MNHNS, CDR2 SASEGT. This CDR3 has 15 amino acids. CDR3: CASSPTSGSNDEQFF. CDR3 nucleotides: TGTGCCAGCAGTCCGACTAGCGGGAGTAATGATGAGCAGTTCTTC.

This clone was observed a handful of times. J is TRBJ2-1 and V is TRBV9; 14 bases match TRBD2. The CDR3 is 17 residues long. Germline V gives CDR1 SGDLS, CDR2 YYNGEE. J gave up 6 bases and V 4 bases, and 9 bases lay outside the gene matches. CDR3 amino acids: CASSRGTSGGFSNEQFF. The CDR3 region has the DNA TGTGCCAGCAGCAGAGGGACTAGCGGGGGTTTTAGCAATGAGCAGTTCTTC. Supplemented by reference TRBV9 and TRBJ2-1, the full variable domain reads DSGVTQTPKHLITATGQRVTLRCSPRSGDLSVYWYQQSLDQGLQFLIQYYNGEERAKGNILERFSAQQFPDLHSELNLSSLELGDSALYFCASSRGTSGGFSNEQFFGPGTRLTVL.

This chain uses TRBV5-4 with TRBJ2-1; TRBD1 might be the D (8 bases). The CDR3 loop spans 15 amino acids. Germline V lookup: CDR1 SGHNT, CDR2 YYREEE (reference sequence). V was trimmed by 5 bases and J by 5 bases, leaving 17 bases between them. As DNA, the CDR3 is TGTGCCAGCAGATGGGGGGGACAGGCCAACAATGAGCAGTTCTTC. Its protein product is CASRWGGQANNEQFF.

The CDR3 DNA sequence: TGCGCCAGCAGCCAAGCCTTCGGGGTACAGCAGTACTTC. It yields the protein CASSQAFGVQQYF. The rearrangement uses TRBV4-1 and TRBJ2-7; possibly TRBD2 for D (5 bases). Germline-derived CDR1 and CDR2 are MGHRA and YSYEKL. The V end lost 1 base, the J end lost 8 bases, and 12 bases lay between the germline ends. The CDR3 length is 13 residues.

This chain connects TRBV6-1 to TRBJ2-2, with D maybe TRBD1 (5 bases). Germline lookup yields CDR1 MNHNS and CDR2 SASEGT. Trimming removed 2 bases at V and 2 bases at J, with 9 bases between. The CDR3 loop spans 15 amino acids. The CDR3: CASSELGVNTGELFF. The CDR3 region has the DNA TGTGCCAGCAGTGAACTAGGGGTTAACACCGGGGAGCTGTTTTTT.

This clone came up once. This chain links TRBV2 with TRBJ2-7, with 8 bases fitting TRBD2. CDR3 length: 15 amino acids. The germline CDR1 and CDR2 sequences are SNHLY and FYNNEI. Losses at the gene ends were 7 bases for V and 3 bases for J; bases not matched to a gene: 11. In DNA, the CDR3 is TGTGCCAGCATAGCAGCGGGAGAGAACAACTACGAGCAGTACTTC. Its protein product is CASIAAGENNYEQYF.